Shown below are 24 T cell receptor beta chains from a single sample sequenced in a study of T cells in Graves' hyperthyroidism and ophthalmopathy. Researchers took RNA transcripts and amplified the TCR beta CDR3 regions from them. TCR CDR3 underwent first-round RT-PCR with the HTBI primer set. TCRdb analysed the multiplex PCR reads with MiXCR anew, one entry per CDR3 protein. The table records about 580,000 distinct CDR3 sequences, around 13% of them present only once. The specimen sequenced was blood. These receptors were obtained from a woman aged 25 to 39 with Graves' hyperthyroidism that later progressed to Graves' ophthalmopathy.

This chain connects TRBV6-1 to TRBJ2-2, with 11 bases lining up with TRBD2. The J segment lost 6 bases and the V segment lost 6 bases, leaving 12 bases of the junction unmatched. CDR3 length: 17 amino acids. Germline loops: CDR1 MNHNS, CDR2 SASEGT. In DNA form, the CDR3 reads TGTGCCAGCAGAAAAGGGGGATATAGCGGGAGGGCCGGGGAGCTGTTTTTT. This codes for CASRKGGYSGRAGELFF.

J is TRBJ1-5 and V is TRBV9; TRBD1 might be the D (5 bases). The V gene lost 3 bases and the J gene lost 3 bases, with 13 bases spanning the gap. The CDR3 spans 15 residues. Per the germline V gene, CDR1 is SGDLS and CDR2 is YYNGEE. The CDR3 loop is CASSEGPGPNQPQHF. The CDR3 DNA sequence: TGTGCCAGCAGCGAGGGGCCGGGACCCAATCAGCCCCAGCATTTT.

Ten or more counts support this clonotype. The J gene is TRBJ2-5, the V gene TRBV7-2; D perhaps matches TRBD2 (7 bases). This CDR3 spans 14 amino acids. Germline CDR1 reads SGHTA; CDR2 reads FQGNSA. V lost 5 bases, J lost 4 bases, and 14 bases lay in between. CDR3 sequence reads: CASSILGGGETQYF. The CDR3 nucleotides read TGTGCCAGCAGCATCCTGGGAGGGGGAGAGACCCAGTACTTC. Complete variable domain (other parts from reference TRBV7-2 and TRBJ2-5): GAGVSQSPSNKVTEKGKDVELRCDPISGHTALYWYRQSLGQGLEFLIYFQGNSAPDKSGLPSDRFSAERTGGSVSTLTIQRTQQEDSAVYLCASSILGGGETQYFGPGTRLLVL.

This clonotype was observed a handful of times. The rearrangement joins TRBV27 to TRBJ2-7; TRBD1 matches at 7 bases. This CDR3 has 16 amino acids. Germline V gene lookup returns CDR1 MNHEY and CDR2 SMNVEV (reference sequence). V lost 0 bases, J lost 2 bases, and 7 bases stayed unmatched. Here the CDR3 reads CASSLSGTASPYEQYF. In nucleotides, the CDR3 is TGTGCCAGCAGTTTATCGGGGACAGCCTCTCCCTACGAGCAGTACTTC.

In this sample, this clonotype turned up many times. This chain uses TRBV5-1 with TRBJ1-5; 9 positions agree with TRBD1. Unmatched junction bases numbered 9, after V lost 1 base and J lost 4 bases. CDR1 SGHRS and CDR2 YFSETQ come from the germline V gene. The CDR3 consists of 17 residues. The CDR3 DNA reads TGCGCCAGCAGCTTGATGGGGGGACAGGGAGGGAATCAGCCCCAGCATTTT. It codes for CASSLMGGQGGNQPQHF.

To note about this clonotype: A junction end diverges from the germline sequence, so it may reflect a read error. This sequence joins TRBV12-3 or TRBV12-4 and TRBJ2-7, with 10 bases lining up with TRBD2. The CDR3 consists of 15 residues. The CDR3 sequence is CAGSLEVAGGYEQYF. CDR3 DNA sequence: TGTGCCGGCAGTTTAGAGGTAGCGGGAGGCTACGAGCAGTACTTC.

This clonotype was detected many times. The chain carries TRBV5-5 and TRBJ2-2; TRBD1 agrees at 9 bases. Trimming cost V 4 bases and J 4 bases; bases outside gene matches: 5. This CDR3 comprises 15 residues. Germline V gives CDR1 SGHKS, CDR2 YYEKEE (reference sequence). CDR3 amino acids: CASSGDRVATGELFF. DNA of the CDR3: TGTGCCAGCAGCGGGGACAGGGTGGCCACCGGGGAGCTGTTTTTT. Looking up the rest from reference TRBV5-5 and TRBJ2-2 gives the full variable domain: DAGVTQSPTHLIKTRGQQVTLRCSPISGHKSVSWYQQVLGQGPQFIFQYYEKEERGRGNFPDRFSARQFPNYSSELNVNALLLGDSALYLCASSGDRVATGELFFGEGSRLTVL.

This clonotype was found many times. The chain links TRBV7-8 to TRBJ1-4; D remains ambiguous. Germline CDR1 reads SGHVS; CDR2 reads FQNEAQ. CDR3 length: 13 residues. The V end was cut by 3 bases, the J end by 3 bases, with 5 bases between. The CDR3 DNA reads TGTGCCAGCAGCTTCGGAGCTAATGAAAAACTGTTTTTT. This encodes CASSFGANEKLFF.

The sample holds many counts of this clonotype. The rearrangement links TRBV3-1 to TRBJ2-1; TRBD2 matches 7 bases. This CDR3 has 13 amino acids. With 5 bases clipped from V and 6 bases from J, the junction kept 4 bases outside the gene matches. The germline CDR1 and CDR2 sequences are LGHDT and YNNKEL (reference sequence). CDR3 sequence: CASSRTSGNEQFF. The CDR3 region has the DNA TGTGCCAGCAGCAGGACTAGTGGCAATGAGCAGTTCTTC.

This clonotype was seen repeatedly, ten times or more. CDR3 sequence reads: CAWSLAGAAEQYF. The CDR3, as DNA: TGTGCCTGGAGTTTAGCGGGAGCGGCCGAGCAGTACTTC. V and J are TRBV30 and TRBJ2-7; 9 nucleotides align to TRBD2. The V segment lost 2 bases and the J segment 6 bases; nucleotides outside the gene matches: 5. This CDR3 comprises 13 residues. The germline V gene encodes CDR1 GTSNPN and CDR2 SVGIG (reference sequence).

CDR3 nucleotide sequence: TGTGCCAGCAGCCGGACTGGTACCTTTTTTAGCTCTGGGGCCAACGTCCTGACTTTC. It specifies CASSRTGTFFSSGANVLTF. The chain links TRBV7-3 to TRBJ2-6, with D possibly TRBD2 on 5 matching bases. Per the germline V gene, CDR1 is SGHTA and CDR2 is FQGTGA. The V end lost 5 bases, the J end lost 0 bases, and 20 bases lay between the germline ends. The CDR3 length is 19 residues.

This clonotype was counted at least ten times. The CDR3 loop reads CASSPRGVAGYNEQFF. The CDR3 bases are TGTGCCAGCAGCCCCCGGGGGGTAGCGGGCTACAATGAGCAGTTCTTC. V and J are TRBV13 and TRBJ2-1; 7 nucleotides match TRBD2. With 5 bases clipped from V and 3 bases from J, the junction kept 10 bases outside the gene matches. Per the germline V gene, CDR1 is PRHDT and CDR2 is FYEKMQ (reference sequence). The CDR3 spans 16 residues.

DNA of the CDR3: TGTGCCAGCAGTGACGGACGCGGGAGGGGGGCCGGGGAGCTGTTTTTT. It is translated as CASSDGRGRGAGELFF. The chain uses TRBV6-2 or TRBV6-3 and TRBJ2-2, with 9 bases lining up with TRBD2. CDR3 size: 16 residues. V was clipped by 5 bases and J by 6 bases; unmatched bases: 10. CDR1 is MNHEY, CDR2 SVGEGT, per germline.

There are many counts of this clonotype. The V call is TRBV9, the J call TRBJ2-1; TRBD2 matches 10 bases. The V segment lost 5 bases and the J segment 5 bases; nucleotides outside the gene matches: 7. The CDR3 contains 15 residues. The germline CDR1 and CDR2 sequences are SGDLS and YYNGEE. The CDR3 protein is CASRSQREGNNEQFF. CDR3 sequence (DNA): TGTGCCAGCAGATCCCAGCGGGAGGGTAACAATGAGCAGTTCTTC.

This clonotype was detected a few times. Sequence at one end of the junction differs from germline and may be a read error. This chain's CDR3 is CASSMTANTKAFF. The CDR3 DNA reads TGTGCCAGCAGCATGACAGCTAACACTAAAGCTTTCTTT. The chain joins TRBV9 to TRBJ1-1, with TRBD1 as a possible D gene (5 bases). The CDR3 is 13 amino acids. CDR1 and CDR2 (germline): SGDLS, YYNGEE.

This clonotype was seen repeatedly, ten times or more. The chain carries TRBV11-1 and TRBJ1-4, with D maybe TRBD1 (5 bases). The ends were cut back, 8 bases at V and 3 bases at J, with 10 bases in the middle. The CDR3 totals 13 residues. The germline V gene has CDR1 SGHAT and CDR2 FQDESV (reference sequence). As DNA, the CDR3 is TGTGCCAGCGGCCGGACACCTAATGAAAAACTGTTTTTT. This translates into CASGRTPNEKLFF.

Ten or more counts support this clonotype. The chain couples TRBV12-3 or TRBV12-4 to TRBJ2-2; D may be TRBD1 (5 bases). Trimming removed 3 bases from V and 8 bases from J, with 13 bases in between. The CDR3 extends over 14 amino acids. The CDR3 sequence is CASSFRQGSGELFF. In nucleotides, the CDR3 is TGTGCCAGCAGTTTCAGGCAGGGCTCTGGGGAGCTGTTTTTT.

This clonotype showed up just a few times. The rearrangement uses TRBV4-1 and TRBJ1-4; D uncertain. This CDR3 has 14 amino acids. V lost 1 base and J lost 4, with 7 bases in between. Germline lookup yields CDR1 MGHRA and CDR2 YSYEKL. Here the CDR3 reads CASSQGTVNEKLFF. For the CDR3, the DNA is TGCGCCAGCAGCCAAGGGACGGTTAATGAAAAACTGTTTTTT.

A note on this clonotype: A read error may explain this, as a much larger clone is one base away. This chain joins TRBV29-1 and TRBJ2-7, with 10 bases aligning to TRBD1. The CDR3 runs to 13 residues. Germline CDR1 and CDR2: SQVTM and ANQGSEA. CDR3 in amino acids: CSATGQGSYEHYF. The CDR3, as DNA: TGCAGCGCTACGGGACAGGGGTCCTACGAGCATTACTTC.

Only a few counts were recorded for this clonotype. CDR3 sequence (DNA): TGCAGTGCTAGAGATTTGACAGGGGGCTCCGCTAATGAAAAACTGTTTTTT. Its translation is CSARDLTGGSANEKLFF. The chain employs TRBV20-1 and TRBJ1-4, with 10 bases identical to TRBD1. V was clipped by 0 bases and J by 3 bases; unmatched bases: 7. The germline V gene has CDR1 DFQATT and CDR2 SNEGSKA (reference sequence). The CDR3 sequence is 17 residues long.

J is TRBJ1-5 and V is TRBV24-1; D remains unclear. Germline V gives CDR1 KGHDR, CDR2 SFDVKD. The CDR3 contains 13 residues. V was clipped by 9 bases and J by 0 bases, with 8 bases between them. The CDR3 region is CATATDSNQPQHF. The DNA of the CDR3 is TGTGCCACCGCCACGGATAGCAATCAGCCCCAGCATTTT.

This clonotype occurred many times. This CDR3 is CASSRSDRGHYGYTF. For the CDR3, the DNA is TGTGCCAGCAGTCGTTCGGACAGGGGGCACTATGGCTACACCTTC. V gene TRBV12-3 or TRBV12-4 combines with J gene TRBJ1-2; TRBD1 matches 11 bases. Germline trimming cut 5 bases from V and 3 bases from J; bases unmatched to any gene: 5. The CDR3 has 15 residues.

The sample holds many counts of this clonotype. The V gene is TRBV12-3 or TRBV12-4, the J gene TRBJ2-7; 8 positions match TRBD2. V lost 5 bases to trimming and J lost 2 bases; unmatched junction nucleotides: 23. The CDR3 is made up of 20 amino acids. CDR3 coding DNA: TGTGCCAGCAGTCTGAGGGGGGCTAGCGGGCCATTCTTAAATCCCTACGAGCAGTACTTC. As protein: CASSLRGASGPFLNPYEQYF.

The chain employs TRBV19 and TRBJ1-1; TRBD1 is a possible D gene (6 bases). The CDR3 has 13 residues. Trimming took off 2 bases at V and 6 bases at J, with 10 bases between the two ends. CDR1 is LNHDA, CDR2 SQIVND, per germline (reference sequence). CDR3 nucleotides: TGTGCCAGTAGTATACTTCAGGGGTCTGAAGCTTTCTTT. Amino acids: CASSILQGSEAFF.